These 17 T cell receptor beta chains came from one sample sequenced in a study of blood T cell repertoires in COVID-19. TCRdb's copy holds only in-frame clones and misses some; the assay was immunoSEQ multiplex PCR. The data show approximately 400,000 clones, roughly 90% seen once. The sequenced sample was peripheral blood. The receptor source for this set is a man aged 40-55 years with acute or convalescent COVID-19.

This chain uses TRBV5-1 with TRBJ1-2; 8 bases match TRBD1. Per germline, CDR1 SGHRS and CDR2 YFSETQ. V gave up 4 bases and J gave up 7 bases; unmatched junction bases: 9. The CDR3 contains 14 residues. DNA of the CDR3: TGCGCCAGCAGCCCGGGACAGGCCCCGGGTGGCTACACCTTC. It encodes CASSPGQAPGGYTF.

This clone was seen only once. The rearrangement joins TRBV27 to TRBJ2-5, with TRBD1 as a possible D gene (5 bases). The CDR3 is 13 residues long. Trimming left V 4 bases short and J 2 bases short, with 8 bases between. CDR1 and CDR2 (germline): MNHEY, SMNVEV (reference sequence). CDR3 nucleotides: TGTGCCAGCAGTTCGGACACTCAAGAGACCCAGTACTTC. It codes for CASSSDTQETQYF.

This clone was counted once. The chain combines TRBV10-3 with TRBJ1-4, with no clear D. Per germline, CDR1 ENHRY and CDR2 SYGVKD. This CDR3 is built from 15 residues. Trimming removed 0 bases at V and 9 bases at J, with 14 bases between. The CDR3 DNA reads TGTGCCATCAGTGAGTCTGGAAGGGAGGTGAAAAAACTGTTTTTT. It encodes CAISESGREVKKLFF.

The J gene is TRBJ2-2, the V gene TRBV7-3; D not certain. This CDR3 has 14 amino acids. Germline V gene data show CDR1 as SGHTA and CDR2 as FQGTGA. Trimming removed 5 bases from V and 7 bases from J, with 14 bases in between. In nucleotides, the CDR3 is TGTGCCAGCAGCCCCGGAATAGCTAGCGGGGAGCTGTTTTTT. Translation gives CASSPGIASGELFF. The variable domain in full, with the rest retrieved from reference TRBV7-3 and TRBJ2-2, is GAGVSQTPSNKVTEKGKYVELRCDPISGHTALYWYRQSLGQGPEFLIYFQGTGAADDSGLPNDRFFAVRPEGSVSTLKIQRTERGDSAVYLCASSPGIASGELFFGEGSRLTVL.

The V and J genes are TRBV3-1 (or the pseudogene TRBV3-2) and TRBJ2-7; 8 positions agree with TRBD1. J gave up 4 bases and V 8 bases, and 7 bases lay outside the gene matches. Germline CDR1 LGHDT, CDR2 YNNKEL (reference sequence). CDR3 length: 13 residues. The CDR3 loop reads CASPANRGYEQYF. DNA of the CDR3: TGTGCCAGCCCCGCGAACAGGGGGTACGAGCAGTACTTC.

The chain links TRBV15 to TRBJ2-2; D gene unclear. V lost 4 bases to trimming and J lost 4 bases, with 13 bases between them. The CDR3 is 15 amino acids. In germline, CDR1 is LNHNV, CDR2 YYDKDF (reference sequence). CDR3 region: CATSNLAHPTGELFF. DNA for the CDR3: TGTGCCACCAGCAATTTGGCACATCCCACCGGGGAGCTGTTTTTT. Full variable domain (remainder filled in from reference TRBV15 and TRBJ2-2): DAMVIQNPRYQVTQFGKPVTLSCSQTLNHNVMYWYQQKSSQAPKLLFHYYDKDFNNEADTPDNFQSRRPNTSFCFLDIRSPGLGDTAMYLCATSNLAHPTGELFFGEGSRLTVL.

About this clone: The sample holds other DNA sequences that translate to the same CDR3. The rearrangement uses TRBV27 and TRBJ1-2; D may be TRBD1 (5 bases). This CDR3 has 13 residues. V gave up 2 bases and J gave up 4 bases, with 8 bases separating them. Germline CDR1 MNHEY, CDR2 SMNVEV (reference sequence). The CDR3 nucleotides read TGTGCCAGCAGTTTAAGGGGAGGCTATGGCTACACCTTC. It is translated as CASSLRGGYGYTF.

This clone was counted once. The genes are TRBV28 and TRBJ2-7; no clear D gene. Trimming took 4 bases from V and 9 from J, leaving 16 bases between them. Germline CDR1 reads MDHEN; CDR2 reads SYDVKM. The CDR3 sequence is 13 residues long. CDR3 residues: CASSSAIDSGQYF. CDR3 nucleotide sequence: TGTGCCAGCAGTTCCGCCATCGATTCGGGGCAGTACTTC.

The V and J genes are TRBV6-1 and TRBJ2-7; 12 nucleotides align to TRBD1. The V segment lost 1 base and the J segment 0 bases; nucleotides outside the gene matches: 1. There are 16 residues in the CDR3. Per germline, CDR1 MNHNS and CDR2 SASEGT. The CDR3 nucleotides read TGTGCCAGCAGTGAAGGGGACAGGGGGCCCTCCTACGAGCAGTACTTC. It specifies CASSEGDRGPSYEQYF.

The CDR3 here is CASTETEYSNQPQHF. The CDR3 DNA is TGTGCCAGCACTGAGACGGAGTATAGCAATCAGCCCCAGCATTTT. J is TRBJ1-5 and V is TRBV28; D unresolved. Trimming removed 7 bases at V and 0 bases at J, with 13 bases between. This CDR3 comprises 15 residues. The germline V gene encodes CDR1 MDHEN and CDR2 SYDVKM. Variable domain in full (rest from reference TRBV28 and TRBJ1-5): DVKVTQSSRYLVKRTGEKVFLECVQDMDHENMFWYRQDPGLGLRLIYFSYDVKMKEKGDIPEGYSVSREKKERFSLILESASTNQTSMYLCASTETEYSNQPQHFGDGTRLSIL.

The chain's CDR3 is CAWNPGLYGYTF. In nucleotides, the CDR3 is TGTGCCTGGAATCCGGGTTTATATGGCTACACCTTC. The chain carries TRBV30 and TRBJ1-2, with D unresolved. With 4 bases removed from V and 5 bases from J, the gap between germline ends came to 11 bases. Germline CDR1 is GTSNPN and CDR2 is SVGIG (reference sequence). The CDR3 is 12 residues long.

The chain joins TRBV6-5 to TRBJ1-2, with 11 bases matching TRBD1. Unmatched junction bases numbered 4, after V lost 4 bases and J lost 0 bases. The germline CDR1 and CDR2 sequences are MNHEY and SVGAGI. The CDR3 sequence is 16 residues long. The CDR3 nucleotides are TGTGCCAGCAGTTCAGGACAGGGGGCAGCTAACTATGGCTACACCTTC. Amino acid sequence: CASSSGQGAANYGYTF.

This clone was seen once. V gene TRBV28 combines with J gene TRBJ2-7; perhaps TRBD1 as D (6 bases). The V gene's germline CDR1 is MDHEN and CDR2 SYDVKM. The CDR3 has 13 amino acids. The V end lost 3 bases, the J end lost 4 bases, and 10 bases lay between the germline ends. The CDR3 coding sequence is TGTGCCAGCAGTTTGAATAGGGGGTACGAGCAGTACTTC. Its translation: CASSLNRGYEQYF.

The gene calls are TRBV7-9 and TRBJ2-3; D possibly corresponds to TRBD1 (6 bases). The CDR3 has 15 amino acids. V shed 4 bases and J shed 3 bases, with 14 bases lying between them. Germline CDR1 SEHNR, CDR2 FQNEAQ (reference sequence). The CDR3 region is CASSSNRVLTDTQYF. In nucleotides, the CDR3 is TGTGCCAGCAGCTCAAACAGGGTACTAACAGATACGCAGTATTTT.

V and J are TRBV28 and TRBJ1-2; D uncertain. CDR1 and CDR2 from the germline V gene are MDHEN and SYDVKM. The ends were cut back, 1 base at V and 5 bases at J, with 14 bases in the middle. The CDR3 totals 15 residues. The CDR3 loop reads CASSLLGRYRYGYTF. The CDR3 DNA reads as TGTGCCAGCAGTTTATTGGGCAGGTATCGTTATGGCTACACCTTC.

The gene calls are TRBV7-9 and TRBJ1-1; D ambiguous. The germline V gene has CDR1 SEHNR and CDR2 FQNEAQ (reference sequence). Trimming took 2 bases from V and 3 from J, leaving 7 bases between them. This CDR3 has 13 amino acids. The CDR3 region is CASSLIPDTEAFF. In DNA form, the CDR3 reads TGTGCCAGCAGCTTAATTCCGGACACTGAAGCTTTCTTT.

V usage is TRBV28 and J usage is TRBJ2-7; 7 bases agree with TRBD2. With 7 bases clipped from V and 0 bases from J, the junction kept 6 bases outside the gene matches. The germline gives CDR1 MDHEN, CDR2 SYDVKM. CDR3 length equals 14 residues. This CDR3 reads CASKTGGTSYEQYF. For the CDR3, the DNA is TGTGCCAGCAAAACGGGAGGAACCTCCTACGAGCAGTACTTC.